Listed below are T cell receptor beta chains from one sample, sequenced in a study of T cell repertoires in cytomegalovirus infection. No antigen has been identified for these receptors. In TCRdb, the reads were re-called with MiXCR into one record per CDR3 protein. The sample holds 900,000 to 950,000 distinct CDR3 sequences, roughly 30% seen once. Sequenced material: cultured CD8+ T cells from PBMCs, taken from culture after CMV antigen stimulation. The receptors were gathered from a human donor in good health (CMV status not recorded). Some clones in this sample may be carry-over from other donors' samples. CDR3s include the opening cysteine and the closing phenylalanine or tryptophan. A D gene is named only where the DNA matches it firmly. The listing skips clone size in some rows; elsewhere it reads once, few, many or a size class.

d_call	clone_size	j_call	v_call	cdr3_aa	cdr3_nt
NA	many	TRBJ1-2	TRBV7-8	CASSRERGGLSGYTF	TGTGCCAGCAGCAGAGAAAGGGGGGGATTGAGTGGCTACACCTTC
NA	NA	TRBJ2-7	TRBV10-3	CAISELGGGGEQYF	TGTGCCATCAGTGAGTTGGGCGGGGGCGGTGAGCAGTACTTC
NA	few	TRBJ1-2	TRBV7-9	CASSHDLQGYTF	TGTGCCAGCAGCCACGATCTGCAGGGCTACACCTTC
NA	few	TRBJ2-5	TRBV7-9	CASRDTGVQETQYF	TGTGCCAGCAGAGATACAGGCGTTCAAGAGACCCAGTACTTC
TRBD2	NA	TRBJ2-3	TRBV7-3	CASSSPPTGGRGGTDTQYF	TGTGCCAGCAGCTCCCCCCCTACCGGAGGGCGGGGGGGCACAGATACGCAGTATTTT
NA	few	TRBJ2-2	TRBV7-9	CASSNRTTGELFF	TGTGCCAGCAGTAACCGGACCACCGGGGAGCTGTTTTTT
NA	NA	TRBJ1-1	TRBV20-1	CSAPIGLGNTEAFF	TGCAGTGCTCCAATAGGCCTGGGGAACACTGAAGCTTTCTTT
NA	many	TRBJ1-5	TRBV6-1	CASSDRTEHSNQPQHF	TGTGCCAGCAGTGACCGGACGGAACATAGCAATCAGCCCCAGCATTTT
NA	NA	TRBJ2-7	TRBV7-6	CASSSGVIEQYF	TGTGCCAGCAGCAGTGGGGTAATCGAGCAGTACTTC
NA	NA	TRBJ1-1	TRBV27	CASSLSRGTTEAFF	TGTGCCAGCAGTTTATCTAGGGGGACCACTGAAGCTTTCTTT
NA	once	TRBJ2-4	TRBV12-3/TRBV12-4	CASSPVKNIQYF	TGTGCCAGCAGTCCTGTAAAAAACATTCAGTACTTC
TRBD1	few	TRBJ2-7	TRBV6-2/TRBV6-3	CASIKTGGNEQYF	TGTGCCAGCATCAAGACAGGGGGCAACGAGCAGTACTTC
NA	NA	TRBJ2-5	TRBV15	CATSGISEYQETQYF	TGTGCCACCAGTGGGATTAGCGAGTACCAAGAGACCCAGTACTTC
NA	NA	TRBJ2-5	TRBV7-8	CASSLGATLAQETQYF	TGTGCCAGCAGCTTAGGGGCTACACTGGCCCAAGAGACCCAGTACTTC
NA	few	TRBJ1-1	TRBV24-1	CATSDIDRSGAFF	TGTGCCACCAGTGATATCGACAGGTCGGGCGCTTTCTTT
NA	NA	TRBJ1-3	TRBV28	CASSLFPRDTIYF	TGTGCCAGCAGTTTATTTCCCCGGGACACCATATATTTT
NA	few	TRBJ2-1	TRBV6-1	CASSEHTGTLIYNEQFF	TGTGCCAGCAGTGAGCATACAGGGACCCTCATTTACAATGAGCAGTTCTTC
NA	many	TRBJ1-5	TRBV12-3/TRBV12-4	CASSFLAEHQPQHF	TGTGCCAGCAGTTTCTTGGCCGAACATCAGCCCCAGCATTTT
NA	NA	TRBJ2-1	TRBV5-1	CASSLALNNEQFF	TGCGCCAGCAGCTTGGCCCTGAACAATGAGCAGTTCTTC
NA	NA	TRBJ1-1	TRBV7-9	CASSFIGGDTEAFF	TGTGCCAGCAGCTTCATCGGGGGGGACACTGAAGCTTTCTTT
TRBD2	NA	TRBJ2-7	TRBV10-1	CASGGEGAYEQYF	TGCGCCAGCGGCGGGGAGGGAGCCTACGAGCAGTACTTC
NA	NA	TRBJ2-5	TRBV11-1	CASSHEYKVQVF	TGTGCCAGCAGCCACGAGTACAAGGTTCAAGTCTTC
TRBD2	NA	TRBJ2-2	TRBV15	CATSRVYGGVNTGELFF	TGTGCCACCAGCAGAGTTTACGGGGGGGTTAACACCGGGGAGCTGTTTTTT
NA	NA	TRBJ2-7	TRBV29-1	CSVEGGTFSSYEQYF	TGCAGCGTTGAAGGAGGGACATTTTCTTCCTACGAGCAGTACTTC
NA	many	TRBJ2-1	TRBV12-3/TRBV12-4	CASTQRKRDEQFF	TGTGCCAGCACCCAACGGAAGAGGGATGAGCAGTTCTTC
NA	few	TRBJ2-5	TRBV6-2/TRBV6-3	CASSPRTELQETQYF	TGTGCCAGCAGTCCACGGACGGAGTTACAAGAGACCCAGTACTTC
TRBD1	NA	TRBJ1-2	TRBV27	CASSFSQGANYGYTF	TGTGCCAGCAGTTTTTCGCAGGGGGCTAACTATGGCTACACCTTC
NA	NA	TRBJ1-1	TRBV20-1	CSAREGLIAEAFF	TGCAGTGCTAGAGAGGGACTGATCGCTGAAGCTTTCTTT
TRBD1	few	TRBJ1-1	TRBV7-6	CASSGGDRNTEAFF	TGTGCCAGCAGCGGTGGGGACAGAAACACTGAAGCTTTCTTT
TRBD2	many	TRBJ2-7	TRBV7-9	CASSSRGLAGVPYEQYF	TGTGCCAGCAGCTCACGGGGACTAGCGGGGGTCCCCTACGAGCAGTACTTC
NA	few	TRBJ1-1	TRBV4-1	CASSRARSMNTEAFF	TGCGCCAGCAGCCGGGCCAGAAGCATGAACACTGAAGCTTTCTTT
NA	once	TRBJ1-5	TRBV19	CASHPSGGNQPQHF	TGTGCCAGTCACCCTTCGGGGGGCAATCAGCCCCAGCATTTT
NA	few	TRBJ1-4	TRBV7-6	CASSKQGANEKLFF	TGTGCCAGCAGCAAACAGGGAGCTAATGAAAAACTGTTTTTT
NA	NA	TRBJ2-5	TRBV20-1	CSARDKRGGSQETQYF	TGCAGTGCTAGAGATAAAAGGGGTGGCTCCCAAGAGACCCAGTACTTC
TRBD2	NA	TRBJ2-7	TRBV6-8	CASSAGGHGYEQYF	TGTGCCAGCAGTGCGGGGGGACATGGCTACGAGCAGTACTTC
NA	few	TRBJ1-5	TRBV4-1	CASSQEQINQPQHF	TGCGCCAGCAGCCAAGAACAGATCAATCAGCCCCAGCATTTT
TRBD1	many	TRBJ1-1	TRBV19	CASSKDRGRDTEAFF	TGTGCCAGTAGTAAGGACAGGGGACGGGACACTGAAGCTTTCTTT
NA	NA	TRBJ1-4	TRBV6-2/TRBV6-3	CASGRGLIHEKLFF	TGTGCCAGCGGCCGGGGGCTAATACACGAAAAACTGTTTTTT
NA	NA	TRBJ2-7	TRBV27	CASSLSGTFYEQYF	TGTGCCAGCAGTTTATCCGGGACCTTCTACGAGCAGTACTTC
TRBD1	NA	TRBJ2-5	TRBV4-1	CASSQATGTDRGRHQETQYF	TGCGCCAGCAGCCAAGCCACGGGGACAGACAGGGGTCGACATCAAGAGACCCAGTACTTC
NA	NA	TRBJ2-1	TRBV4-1	CASSRGDRTYNEQFF	TGCGCCAGCAGTCGGGGGGACAGAACCTACAATGAGCAGTTCTTC
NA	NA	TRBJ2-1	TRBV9	CASSVVPLLAGYDNEQFF	TGTGCCAGCAGCGTAGTCCCCCTTTTGGCGGGGTACGACAATGAGCAGTTCTTC
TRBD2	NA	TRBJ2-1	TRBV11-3	CASSPQRGAFDEQFF	TGTGCCAGCAGCCCCCAGCGGGGGGCCTTCGATGAGCAGTTCTTC
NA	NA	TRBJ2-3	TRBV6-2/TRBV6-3	CASSYEGLRATDTQYF	TGTGCCAGCAGTTACGAGGGTCTCAGGGCGACAGATACGCAGTATTTT
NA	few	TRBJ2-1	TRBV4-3	CASSQRVQGYNEQFF	TGCGCCAGCAGCCAAAGGGTTCAGGGGTACAATGAGCAGTTCTTC
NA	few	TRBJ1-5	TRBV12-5	CASEADFNQPQHF	TGTGCTAGTGAGGCAGACTTTAATCAGCCCCAGCATTTT
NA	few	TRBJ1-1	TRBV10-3	CAISDSDTEAFF	TGTGCCATCTCCGACTCGGACACTGAAGCTTTCTTT